The clone carrying this TCR beta chain was seen once. This entry is derived from a study of control samples from healthy donors and cancer patients. The method was immunoSEQ multiplex PCR; TCRdb's version includes in-frame clones alone and lacks a portion of them. This sample carries around 80,000 clones, roughly 86% of them seen once, and the ten largest clones take 4.5% to 7%. The germline V gene encodes CDR1 MGHRA and CDR2 YSYEKL. Germline trimming cut 0 bases from V and 5 bases from J; bases unmatched to any gene: 9. The CDR3 covers 16 residues. This chain uses TRBV4-1 with TRBJ2-7; 8 bases map to TRBD2. Source material: blood. The sequence was obtained from a man aged 50 to 59 in good health. CDR3 residues: CASSQDLAGGRDEQYF. CDR3 sequence (DNA): TGCGCCAGCAGCCAAGATCTGGCGGGGGGCCGGGACGAGCAGTACTTC.